The clone carrying this T cell receptor (beta chain) was seen many times. The sample is drawn from a study of molecular identifiers for immune sequencing clone quantification. Bulk TCR library preparation followed previously described methods with listed TCR primers. In TCRdb, the PCR reads were re-called with MiXCR into one record per CDR3 protein. The sample has 600,000 to 650,000 distinct CDR3 sequences; just under 20% are singletons. The CDR3 has 14 residues. Germline CDR1 reads SEHNR; CDR2 reads FQNEAQ (reference sequence). V was cut by 5 bases and J by 5 bases, with 13 bases left in between. The clonotype was recovered from a human donor in good health. Some libraries in this study had Jurkat cell RNA spiked in. The sequencing input was naive CD8+ T cells from blood, with Jurkat cell RNA spiked in. Subset reported: FACS-sorted CD8+CD4-CCR7+CD45RA+ naive T cells. This chain links TRBV7-9 with TRBJ1-5; D is unclear. Here the CDR3 DNA reads TGTGCCAGCAGCCCACCAGGCTCGTATCAGCCCCAGCATTTT. Protein: CASSPPGSYQPQHF.